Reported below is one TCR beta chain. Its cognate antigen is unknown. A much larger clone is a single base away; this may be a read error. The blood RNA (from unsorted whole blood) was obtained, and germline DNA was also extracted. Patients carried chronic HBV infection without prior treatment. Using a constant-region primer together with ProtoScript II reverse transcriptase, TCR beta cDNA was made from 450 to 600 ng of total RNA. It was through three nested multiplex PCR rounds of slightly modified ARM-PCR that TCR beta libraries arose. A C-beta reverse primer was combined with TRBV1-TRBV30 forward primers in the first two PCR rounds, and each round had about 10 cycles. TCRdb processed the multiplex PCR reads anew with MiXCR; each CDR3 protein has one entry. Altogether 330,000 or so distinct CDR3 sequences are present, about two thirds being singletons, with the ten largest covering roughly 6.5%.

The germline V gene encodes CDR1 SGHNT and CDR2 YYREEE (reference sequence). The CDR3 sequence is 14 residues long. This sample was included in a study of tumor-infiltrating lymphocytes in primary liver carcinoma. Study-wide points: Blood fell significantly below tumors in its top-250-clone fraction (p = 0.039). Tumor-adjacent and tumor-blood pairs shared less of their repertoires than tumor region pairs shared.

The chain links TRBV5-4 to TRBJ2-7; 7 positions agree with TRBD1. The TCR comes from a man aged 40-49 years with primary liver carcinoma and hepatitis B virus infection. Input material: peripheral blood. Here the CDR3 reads CASGLPGTAYEQYF. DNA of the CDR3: TGTGCCAGCGGCTTGCCCGGGACAGCCTACGAGCAGTACTTC.